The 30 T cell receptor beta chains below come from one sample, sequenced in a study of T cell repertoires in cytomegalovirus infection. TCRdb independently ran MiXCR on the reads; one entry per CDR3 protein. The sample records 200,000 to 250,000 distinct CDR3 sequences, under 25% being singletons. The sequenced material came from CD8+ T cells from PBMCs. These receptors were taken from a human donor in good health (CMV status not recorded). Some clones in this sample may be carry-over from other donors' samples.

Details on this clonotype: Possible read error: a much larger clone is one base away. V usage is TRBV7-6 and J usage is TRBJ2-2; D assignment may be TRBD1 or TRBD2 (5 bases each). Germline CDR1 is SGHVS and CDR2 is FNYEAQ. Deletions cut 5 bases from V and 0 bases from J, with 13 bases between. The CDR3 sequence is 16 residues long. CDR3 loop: CASSPLSGPNTGELFF. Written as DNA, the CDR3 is TGTGCCAGCAGCCCTCTATCGGGGCCGAACACCGGGGAGCTGTTTTTT. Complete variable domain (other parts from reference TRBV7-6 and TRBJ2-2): GAGVSQSPRYKVTKRGQDVALRCDPISGHVSLYWYRQALGQGPEFLTYFNYEAQQDKSGLPNDRFSAERPEGSISTLTIQRTEQRDSAMYRCASSPLSGPNTGELFFGEGSRLTVL.

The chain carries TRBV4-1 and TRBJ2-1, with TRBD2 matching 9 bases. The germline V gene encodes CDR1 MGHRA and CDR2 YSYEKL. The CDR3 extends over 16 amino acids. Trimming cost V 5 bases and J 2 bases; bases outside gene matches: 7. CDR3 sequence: CASSGYSGGAYNEQFF. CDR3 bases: TGCGCCAGCAGCGGATATAGCGGGGGAGCCTACAATGAGCAGTTCTTC.

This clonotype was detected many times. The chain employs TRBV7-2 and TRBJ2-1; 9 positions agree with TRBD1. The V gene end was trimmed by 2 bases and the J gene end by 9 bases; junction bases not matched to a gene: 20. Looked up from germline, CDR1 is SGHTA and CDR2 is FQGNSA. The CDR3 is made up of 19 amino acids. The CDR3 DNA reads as TGTGCCAGCAGCTTAAAAGGGACAGGGTTCAATTTCCCAAGTGGTGAGCAGTTCTTC. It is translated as CASSLKGTGFNFPSGEQFF. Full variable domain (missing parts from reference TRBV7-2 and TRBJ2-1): GAGVSQSPSNKVTEKGKDVELRCDPISGHTALYWYRQSLGQGLEFLIYFQGNSAPDKSGLPSDRFSAERTGGSVSTLTIQRTQQEDSAVYLCASSLKGTGFNFPSGEQFFGPGTRLTVL.

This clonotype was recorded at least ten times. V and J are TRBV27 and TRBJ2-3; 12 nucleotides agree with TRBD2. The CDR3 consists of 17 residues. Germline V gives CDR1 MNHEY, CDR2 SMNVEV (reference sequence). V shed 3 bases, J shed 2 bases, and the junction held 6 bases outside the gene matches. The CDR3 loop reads CASSFRGLAGHTDTQYF. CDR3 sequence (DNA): TGTGCCAGCAGTTTCCGCGGACTAGCGGGGCACACAGATACGCAGTATTTT.

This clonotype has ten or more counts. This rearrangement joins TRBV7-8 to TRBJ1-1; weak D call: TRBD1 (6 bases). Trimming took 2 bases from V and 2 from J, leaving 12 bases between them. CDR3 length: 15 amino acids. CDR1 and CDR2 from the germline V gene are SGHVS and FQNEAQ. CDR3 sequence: CASSLTPGTNTEAFF. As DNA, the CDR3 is TGTGCCAGCAGCTTAACACCGGGGACAAACACTGAAGCTTTCTTT. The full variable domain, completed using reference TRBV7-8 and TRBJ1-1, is GAGVSQSPRYKVAKRGQDVALRCDPISGHVSLFWYQQALGQGPEFLTYFQNEAQLDKSGLPSDRFFAERPEGSVSTLKIQRTQQEDSAVYLCASSLTPGTNTEAFFGQGTRLTVV.

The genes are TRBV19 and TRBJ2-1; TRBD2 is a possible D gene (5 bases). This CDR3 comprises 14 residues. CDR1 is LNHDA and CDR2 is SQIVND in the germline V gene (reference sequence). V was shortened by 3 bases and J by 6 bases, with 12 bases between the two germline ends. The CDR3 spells CASSITTEGNEQFF. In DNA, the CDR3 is TGTGCCAGTAGTATTACCACAGAGGGCAATGAGCAGTTCTTC.

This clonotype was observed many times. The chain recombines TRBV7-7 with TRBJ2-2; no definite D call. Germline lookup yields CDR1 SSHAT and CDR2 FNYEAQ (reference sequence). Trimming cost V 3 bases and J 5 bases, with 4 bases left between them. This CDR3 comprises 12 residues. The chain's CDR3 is CASSFETGELFF. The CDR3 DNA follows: TGTGCCAGCAGCTTCGAAACCGGGGAGCTGTTTTTT.

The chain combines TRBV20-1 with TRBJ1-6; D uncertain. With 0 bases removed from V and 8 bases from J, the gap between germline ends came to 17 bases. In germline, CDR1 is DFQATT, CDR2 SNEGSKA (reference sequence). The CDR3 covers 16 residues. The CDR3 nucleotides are TGCAGTGCTAGAGATCCCGGCCCGGGATCGGATTCACCCCTCCACTTT. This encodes CSARDPGPGSDSPLHF.

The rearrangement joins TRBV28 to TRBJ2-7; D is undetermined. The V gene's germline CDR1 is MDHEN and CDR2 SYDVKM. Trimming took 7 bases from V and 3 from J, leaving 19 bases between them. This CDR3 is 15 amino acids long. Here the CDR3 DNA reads TGTGCCAGCAATGGCGGAATTTCCATCCTCTACGAGCAGTACTTC. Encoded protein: CASNGGISILYEQYF.

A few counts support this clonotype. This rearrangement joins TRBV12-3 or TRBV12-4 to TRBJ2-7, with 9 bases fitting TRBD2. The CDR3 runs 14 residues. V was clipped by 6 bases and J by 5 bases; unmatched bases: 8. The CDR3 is CASSRSSGVHEQYF. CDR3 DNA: TGTGCCAGCAGCCGTTCTAGCGGGGTTCACGAGCAGTACTTC.

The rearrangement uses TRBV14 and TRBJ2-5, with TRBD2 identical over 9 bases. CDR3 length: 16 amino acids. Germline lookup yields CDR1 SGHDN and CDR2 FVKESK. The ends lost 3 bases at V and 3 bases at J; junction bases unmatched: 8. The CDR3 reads CASSQSSRLAEETQYF. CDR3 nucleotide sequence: TGTGCCAGCAGCCAGTCGTCTCGACTAGCGGAAGAGACCCAGTACTTC. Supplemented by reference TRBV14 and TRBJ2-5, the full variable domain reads EAGVTQFPSHSVIEKGQTVTLRCDPISGHDNLYWYRRVMGKEIKFLLHFVKESKQDESGMPNNRFLAERTGGTYSTLKVQPAELEDSGVYFCASSQSSRLAEETQYFGPGTRLLVL.

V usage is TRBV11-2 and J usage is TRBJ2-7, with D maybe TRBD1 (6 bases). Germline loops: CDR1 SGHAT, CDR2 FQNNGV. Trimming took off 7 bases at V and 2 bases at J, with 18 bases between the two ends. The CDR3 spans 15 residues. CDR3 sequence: CASTPDRTETYEQYF. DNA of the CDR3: TGTGCCAGCACCCCCGACCGGACAGAGACCTACGAGCAGTACTTC.

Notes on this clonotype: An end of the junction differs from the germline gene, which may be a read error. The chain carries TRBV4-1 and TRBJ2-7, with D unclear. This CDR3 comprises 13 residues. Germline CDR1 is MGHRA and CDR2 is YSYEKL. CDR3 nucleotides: TGCGCCAGCAGCCCCATCCTAAACCACGATCAGTACTTC. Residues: CASSPILNHDQYF.

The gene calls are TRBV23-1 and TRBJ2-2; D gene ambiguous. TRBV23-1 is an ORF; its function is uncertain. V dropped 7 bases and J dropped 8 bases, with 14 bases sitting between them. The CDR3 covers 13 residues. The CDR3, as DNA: TGCGCCAGCATCCCTCCGATTACTGGGGAGCTGTTTTTT. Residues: CASIPPITGELFF.

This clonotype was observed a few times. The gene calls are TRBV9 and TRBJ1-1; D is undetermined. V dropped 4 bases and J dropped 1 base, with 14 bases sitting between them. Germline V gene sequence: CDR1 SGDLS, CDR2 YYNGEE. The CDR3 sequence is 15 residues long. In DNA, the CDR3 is TGTGCCAGCAGCCCATTTGGGATGGGGAACACTGAAGCTTTCTTT. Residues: CASSPFGMGNTEAFF. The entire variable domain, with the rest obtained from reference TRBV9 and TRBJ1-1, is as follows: DSGVTQTPKHLITATGQRVTLRCSPRSGDLSVYWYQQSLDQGLQFLIQYYNGEERAKGNILERFSAQQFPDLHSELNLSSLELGDSALYFCASSPFGMGNTEAFFGQGTRLTVV.

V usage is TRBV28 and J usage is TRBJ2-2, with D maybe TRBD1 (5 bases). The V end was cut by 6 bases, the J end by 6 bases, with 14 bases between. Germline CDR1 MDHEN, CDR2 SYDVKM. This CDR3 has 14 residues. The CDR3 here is CASSYGRGSGELFF. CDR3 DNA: TGTGCCAGCAGCTATGGAAGGGGCTCCGGGGAGCTGTTTTTT. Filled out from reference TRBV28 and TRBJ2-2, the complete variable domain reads DVKVTQSSRYLVKRTGEKVFLECVQDMDHENMFWYRQDPGLGLRLIYFSYDVKMKEKGDIPEGYSVSREKKERFSLILESASTNQTSMYLCASSYGRGSGELFFGEGSRLTVL.

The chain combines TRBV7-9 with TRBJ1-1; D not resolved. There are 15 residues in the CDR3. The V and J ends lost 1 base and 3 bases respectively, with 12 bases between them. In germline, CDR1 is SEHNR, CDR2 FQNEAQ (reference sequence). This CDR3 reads CASSLVGRRDTEAFF. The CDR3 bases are TGTGCCAGCAGCTTAGTCGGGCGGAGAGACACTGAAGCTTTCTTT.

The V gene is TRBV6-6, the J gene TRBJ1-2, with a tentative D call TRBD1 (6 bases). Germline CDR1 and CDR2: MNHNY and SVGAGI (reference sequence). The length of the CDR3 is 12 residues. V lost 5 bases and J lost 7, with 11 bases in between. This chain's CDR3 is CASSTAGAGYTF. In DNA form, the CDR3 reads TGTGCCAGCAGTACGGCAGGGGCTGGCTACACCTTC.

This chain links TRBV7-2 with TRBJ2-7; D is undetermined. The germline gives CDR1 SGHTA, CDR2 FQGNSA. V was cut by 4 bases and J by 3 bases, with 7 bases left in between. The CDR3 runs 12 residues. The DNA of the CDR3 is TGTGCCAGCAGCTCCCGCATCTACGAGCAGTACTTC. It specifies CASSSRIYEQYF.

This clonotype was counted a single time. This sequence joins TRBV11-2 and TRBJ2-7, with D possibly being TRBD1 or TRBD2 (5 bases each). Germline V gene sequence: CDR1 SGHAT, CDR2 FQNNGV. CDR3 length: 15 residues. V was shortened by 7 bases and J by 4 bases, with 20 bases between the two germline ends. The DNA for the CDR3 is TGTGCCAGCACCCTTCCCCGAGGGGCAGCATACGAGCAGTACTTC. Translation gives CASTLPRGAAYEQYF.

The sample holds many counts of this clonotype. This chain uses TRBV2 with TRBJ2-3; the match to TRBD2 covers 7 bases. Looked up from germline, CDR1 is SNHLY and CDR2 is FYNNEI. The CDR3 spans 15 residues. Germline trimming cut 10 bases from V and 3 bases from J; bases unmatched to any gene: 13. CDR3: CAIDSGAGITDTQYF. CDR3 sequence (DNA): TGTGCCATCGACTCCGGAGCGGGGATAACAGATACGCAGTATTTT.

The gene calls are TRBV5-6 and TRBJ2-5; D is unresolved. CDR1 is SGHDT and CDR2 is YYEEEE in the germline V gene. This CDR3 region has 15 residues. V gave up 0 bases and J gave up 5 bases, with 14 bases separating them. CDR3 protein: CASSLGGFGGETQYF. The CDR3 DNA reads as TGTGCCAGCAGCTTGGGCGGCTTCGGTGGGGAGACCCAGTACTTC.

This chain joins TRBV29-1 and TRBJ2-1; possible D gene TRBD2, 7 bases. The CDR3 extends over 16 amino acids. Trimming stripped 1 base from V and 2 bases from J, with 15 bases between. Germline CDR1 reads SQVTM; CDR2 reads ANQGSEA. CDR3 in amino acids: CSVEARGARAYNEQFF. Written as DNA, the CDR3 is TGCAGCGTTGAAGCACGGGGGGCACGTGCCTACAATGAGCAGTTCTTC.

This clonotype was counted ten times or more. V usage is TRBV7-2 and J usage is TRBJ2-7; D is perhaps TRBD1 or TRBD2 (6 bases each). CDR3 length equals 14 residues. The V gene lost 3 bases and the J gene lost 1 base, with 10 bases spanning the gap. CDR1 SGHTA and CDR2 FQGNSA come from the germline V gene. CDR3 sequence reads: CASSFGGGSYEQYF. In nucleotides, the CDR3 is TGTGCCAGCAGCTTCGGAGGGGGATCCTACGAGCAGTACTTC.

For the CDR3, the DNA is TGCGCCAGCAGCTTGGACGGAAGCTCCTACGAGCAGTACTTC. Translating gives CASSLDGSSYEQYF. The chain employs TRBV5-1 and TRBJ2-7; D not resolved. CDR1 and CDR2 (germline): SGHRS, YFSETQ. V dropped 0 bases and J dropped 0 bases, with 7 bases sitting between them. CDR3 size: 14 residues.

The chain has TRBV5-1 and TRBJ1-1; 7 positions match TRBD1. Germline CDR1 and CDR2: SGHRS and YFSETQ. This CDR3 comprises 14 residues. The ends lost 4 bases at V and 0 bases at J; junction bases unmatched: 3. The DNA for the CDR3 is TGCGCCAGCAGCACGACAGGGATGAACACTGAAGCTTTCTTT. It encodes CASSTTGMNTEAFF.

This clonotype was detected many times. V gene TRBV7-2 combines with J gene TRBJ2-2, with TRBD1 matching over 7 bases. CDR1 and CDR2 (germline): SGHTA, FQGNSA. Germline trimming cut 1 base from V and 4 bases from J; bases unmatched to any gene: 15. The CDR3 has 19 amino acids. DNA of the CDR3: TGTGCCAGCAGCTTAGGACAGCGACAGGGAGTTTGGGGCACCGGGGAGCTGTTTTTT. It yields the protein CASSLGQRQGVWGTGELFF.

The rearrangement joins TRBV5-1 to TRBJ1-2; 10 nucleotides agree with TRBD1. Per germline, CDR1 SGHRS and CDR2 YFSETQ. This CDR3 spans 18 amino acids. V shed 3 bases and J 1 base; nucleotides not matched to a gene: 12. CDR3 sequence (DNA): TGCGCCAGCAGCTCTAACCGGGACAGGGGAGTCGGTAACTATGGCTACACCTTC. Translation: CASSSNRDRGVGNYGYTF. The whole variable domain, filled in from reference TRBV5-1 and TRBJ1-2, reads KAGVTQTPRYLIKTRGQQVTLSCSPISGHRSVSWYQQTPGQGLQFLFEYFSETQRNKGNFPGRFSGRQFSNSRSEMNVSTLELGDSALYLCASSSNRDRGVGNYGYTFGSGTRLTVV.

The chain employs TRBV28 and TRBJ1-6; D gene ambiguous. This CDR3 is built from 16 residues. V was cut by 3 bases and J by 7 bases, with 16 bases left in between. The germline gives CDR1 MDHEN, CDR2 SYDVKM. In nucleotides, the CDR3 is TGTGCCAGCAGTTTCCCCACCGACGGAGAAAATTCACCCCTCCACTTT. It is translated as CASSFPTDGENSPLHF.

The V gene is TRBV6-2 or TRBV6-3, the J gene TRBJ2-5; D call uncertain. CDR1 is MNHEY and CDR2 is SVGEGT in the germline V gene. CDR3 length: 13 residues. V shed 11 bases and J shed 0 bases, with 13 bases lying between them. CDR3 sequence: CAGQETYQETQYF. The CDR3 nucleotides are TGTGCCGGCCAGGAGACGTACCAAGAGACCCAGTACTTC.